The sequence of this T cell receptor beta chain was determined in a study of radiotherapy plus CTLA-4 blockade in lung cancer. In this sample, this clone turned up a few times. Its antigen is unidentified. The same CDR3 can be traced to other DNA sequences in this sample. The data were produced by immunoSEQ multiplex PCR, yet TCRdb's version contains in-frame clones alone and is incomplete. Seen here are approximately 72,000 clones, over 65% observed once, and the top ten hold roughly 7%. General study points: TCR clones originating in tumors grew in number in blood after radiotherapy plus ipilimumab.

CTLA-4 blockade using ipilimumab, together with focal radiation, was received by patients with chemo-refractory metastatic non-small-cell lung cancer. The sequence was collected from a human donor with non-small cell lung cancer who had a complete response to radiotherapy plus ipilimumab. The sequencing used peripheral blood, collected from a patient treated with radiotherapy plus ipilimumab.

The CDR3 sequence is CASSASGVSNQPQHF. The CDR3 DNA sequence: TGTGCCAGCTCCGCGTCCGGGGTTAGCAATCAGCCCCAGCATTTT. This rearrangement joins TRBV18 to TRBJ1-5; no clear D. V shed 6 bases and J shed 0 bases, with 12 bases lying between them. From germline, CDR1 is KGHSH and CDR2 LQKENI. The CDR3 covers 15 residues. Full variable domain (rest looked up from reference TRBV18 and TRBJ1-5): NAGVMQNPRHLVRRRGQEARLRCSPMKGHSHVYWYRQLPEEGLKFMVYLQKENIIDESGMPKERFSAEFPKEGPSILRIQQVVRGDSAAYFCASSASGVSNQPQHFGDGTRLSIL.